These T cell receptor beta chains were read from a single sample in a study of CD4 T cells in relation to SARS-CoV-2 and coronaviruses. This table comes from immunoSEQ multiplex PCR, and its TCRdb copy is limited to in-frame clones, with some not included. The data show some 65,000 clones, about 90% seen once. The specimen sequenced was memory CD4+ T cells from PBMCs. The source is a human donor in good health. Each CDR3 is given with its conserved first and last residue. A D gene is named only where the DNA matches it firmly. Some rows mark clone size as missing; the rest say once, few, many or name a class of expanded clone.

V gene: TRBV25-1
clone size: -
D gene: -
J gene: TRBJ2-2
CDR3 protein: CASSTSNTGELFF
CDR3 DNA: -

V gene: TRBV5-1
clone size: -
D gene: -
J gene: TRBJ2-3
CDR3 protein: CASSLALGGWLAESTDTQYF
CDR3 DNA: TGCGCCAGCAGCTTGGCGTTAGGGGGATGGCTAGCGGAGAGCACAGATACGCAGTATTTT

V gene: TRBV7-9
clone size: once
D gene: -
J gene: TRBJ1-2
CDR3 protein: CASSRGSSYGYTF
CDR3 DNA: TGTGCCAGCAGCAGGGGGTCTTCCTATGGCTACACCTTC

V gene: TRBV2
clone size: -
D gene: -
J gene: TRBJ2-7
CDR3 protein: CASSDDRASYEQYF
CDR3 DNA: TGTGCCAGCAGTGATGACAGAGCATCCTACGAGCAGTACTTC

V gene: TRBV6-5
clone size: -
D gene: -
J gene: TRBJ2-7
CDR3 protein: CASSNGPTYEQYF
CDR3 DNA: TGTGCCAGCAGCAACGGACCGACCTACGAGCAGTACTTC

V gene: TRBV5-4
clone size: -
D gene: -
J gene: TRBJ2-3
CDR3 protein: CASSSQGGYTDTQYF
CDR3 DNA: TGTGCCAGCAGCTCACAGGGGGGGTACACAGATACGCAGTATTTT

V gene: TRBV30
clone size: -
D gene: TRBD2
J gene: TRBJ2-1
CDR3 protein: CAWSVVAGVGPYNEQFF
CDR3 DNA: TGTGCCTGGAGTGTAGTAGCGGGAGTAGGTCCCTACAATGAGCAGTTCTTC

V gene: TRBV6-6
clone size: -
D gene: -
J gene: TRBJ1-1
CDR3 protein: CASSQYIVEAFF
CDR3 DNA: TGTGCCAGCAGTCAATACATCGTTGAAGCTTTCTTT

V gene: TRBV11-2
clone size: -
D gene: TRBD1
J gene: TRBJ1-5
CDR3 protein: CASSLGQGIHQPQHF
CDR3 DNA: TGTGCCAGCAGCTTAGGACAGGGGATACATCAGCCCCAGCATTTT

V gene: TRBV9
clone size: -
D gene: TRBD2
J gene: TRBJ2-1
CDR3 protein: CASSVLSSGGAQYNEQFF
CDR3 DNA: TGTGCCAGCAGCGTACTCTCTAGCGGGGGGGCCCAGTACAATGAGCAGTTCTTC

V gene: TRBV6-2/TRBV6-3
clone size: -
D gene: -
J gene: TRBJ1-5
CDR3 protein: CASSREWGGNQPQHF
CDR3 DNA: TGTGCCAGCAGTAGGGAGTGGGGCGGCAATCAGCCCCAGCATTTT

V gene: TRBV5-1
clone size: -
D gene: -
J gene: TRBJ1-1
CDR3 protein: CASSIDGGYTEAFF
CDR3 DNA: TGCGCCAGCAGCATTGACGGGGGGTACACTGAAGCTTTCTTT

V gene: TRBV7-9
clone size: -
D gene: -
J gene: TRBJ1-6
CDR3 protein: CASSLGTPNSPLHF
CDR3 DNA: TGTGCCAGCAGCTTAGGGACGCCTAATTCACCCCTCCACTTT

V gene: TRBV5-1
clone size: once
D gene: -
J gene: TRBJ1-5
CDR3 protein: CASSSGHPNQPQHF
CDR3 DNA: TGCGCCAGCAGCTCGGGACATCCCAATCAGCCCCAGCATTTT

V gene: TRBV19
clone size: -
D gene: TRBD2
J gene: TRBJ2-3
CDR3 protein: CASSLNPGGGTDTQYF
CDR3 DNA: TGTGCCAGTAGTCTCAACCCGGGGGGGGGCACAGATACGCAGTATTTT

V gene: TRBV2
clone size: -
D gene: TRBD1
J gene: TRBJ1-5
CDR3 protein: CASSARTGGGNQPQHF
CDR3 DNA: TGTGCCAGCAGTGCACGGACAGGGGGAGGCAATCAGCCCCAGCATTTT

V gene: TRBV5-1
clone size: once
D gene: -
J gene: TRBJ2-6
CDR3 protein: CASSARGRGAGANVLTF
CDR3 DNA: TGCGCCAGCAGCGCCCGAGGGAGAGGGGCTGGGGCCAACGTCCTGACTTTC

V gene: TRBV5-6
clone size: -
D gene: -
J gene: TRBJ2-6
CDR3 protein: CASFKVEGTAPSGANVLTF
CDR3 DNA: TGTGCCAGCTTCAAGGTGGAGGGGACAGCTCCCTCTGGGGCCAACGTCCTGACTTTC

V gene: TRBV11-2
clone size: -
D gene: -
J gene: TRBJ1-6
CDR3 protein: CASSLVGDSYNSPLHF
CDR3 DNA: TGTGCCAGCAGCTTAGTAGGTGACTCCTATAATTCACCCCTCCACTTT

V gene: TRBV6-5
clone size: few
D gene: -
J gene: TRBJ2-2
CDR3 protein: CASRTRLGTTGELFF
CDR3 DNA: TGTGCCAGCAGAACACGTTTAGGGACCACCGGGGAGCTGTTTTTT

V gene: TRBV28
clone size: -
D gene: -
J gene: TRBJ2-7
CDR3 protein: CASSTRGASRSYEQYF
CDR3 DNA: TGTGCCAGCAGTACCCGGGGGGCTTCAAGGTCCTACGAGCAGTACTTC

V gene: TRBV6-5
clone size: -
D gene: -
J gene: TRBJ1-1
CDR3 protein: CASSPYGADTEAFF
CDR3 DNA: TGTGCCAGCAGTCCTTACGGGGCGGACACTGAAGCTTTCTTT

V gene: TRBV3-1/TRBV3-2
clone size: -
D gene: -
J gene: TRBJ2-7
CDR3 protein: CASSPTTGKAYEQYF
CDR3 DNA: TGTGCCAGCAGCCCAACTACAGGGAAAGCCTACGAGCAGTACTTC

V gene: TRBV27
clone size: -
D gene: -
J gene: TRBJ1-1
CDR3 protein: CASSASIENTEAFF
CDR3 DNA: TGTGCCAGCAGTGCCAGCATTGAGAACACTGAAGCTTTCTTT

V gene: TRBV29-1
clone size: -
D gene: -
J gene: TRBJ2-4
CDR3 protein: CSVVTRSGNIQYF
CDR3 DNA: TGCAGCGTTGTCACGAGAAGCGGAAACATTCAGTACTTC

V gene: TRBV7-3
clone size: few
D gene: TRBD1
J gene: TRBJ2-1
CDR3 protein: CASSTAYQGDEQFF
CDR3 DNA: TGTGCCAGCAGTACGGCGTATCAGGGGGATGAGCAGTTCTTC

V gene: TRBV28
clone size: once
D gene: -
J gene: TRBJ1-3
CDR3 protein: CASSPGGSGSGNTIYF
CDR3 DNA: TGTGCCAGCAGTCCGGGAGGTAGTGGCTCTGGAAACACCATATATTTT